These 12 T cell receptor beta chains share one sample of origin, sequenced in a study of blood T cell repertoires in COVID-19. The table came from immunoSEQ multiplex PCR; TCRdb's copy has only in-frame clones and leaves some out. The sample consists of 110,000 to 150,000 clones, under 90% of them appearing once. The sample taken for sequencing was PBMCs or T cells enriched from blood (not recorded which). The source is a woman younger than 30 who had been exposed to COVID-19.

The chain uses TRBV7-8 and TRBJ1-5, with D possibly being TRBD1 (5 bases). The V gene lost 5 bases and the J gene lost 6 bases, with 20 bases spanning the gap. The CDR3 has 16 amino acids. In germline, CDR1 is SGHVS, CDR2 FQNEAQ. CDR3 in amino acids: CASSQNRTHWGQPQHF. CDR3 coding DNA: TGTGCCAGCAGCCAAAACAGGACACATTGGGGTCAGCCCCAGCATTTT.

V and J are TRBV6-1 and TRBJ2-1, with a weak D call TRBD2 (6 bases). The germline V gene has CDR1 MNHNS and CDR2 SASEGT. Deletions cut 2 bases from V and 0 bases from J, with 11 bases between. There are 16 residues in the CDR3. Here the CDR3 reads CASSERVAASYNEQFF. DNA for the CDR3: TGTGCCAGCAGTGAAAGGGTAGCGGCCTCCTACAATGAGCAGTTCTTC.

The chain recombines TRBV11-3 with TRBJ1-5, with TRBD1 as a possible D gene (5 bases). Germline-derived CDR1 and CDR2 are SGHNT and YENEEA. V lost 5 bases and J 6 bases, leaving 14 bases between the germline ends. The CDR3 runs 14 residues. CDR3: CASSLLGEGQPQHF. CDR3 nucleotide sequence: TGTGCCAGCAGCCTCCTGGGGGAGGGTCAGCCCCAGCATTTT.

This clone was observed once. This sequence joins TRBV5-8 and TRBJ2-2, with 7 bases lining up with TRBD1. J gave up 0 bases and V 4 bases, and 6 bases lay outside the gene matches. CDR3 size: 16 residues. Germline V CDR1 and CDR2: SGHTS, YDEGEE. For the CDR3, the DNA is TGTGCCAGCAGCAGGGGACAGACCTCGAACACCGGGGAGCTGTTTTTT. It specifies CASSRGQTSNTGELFF.

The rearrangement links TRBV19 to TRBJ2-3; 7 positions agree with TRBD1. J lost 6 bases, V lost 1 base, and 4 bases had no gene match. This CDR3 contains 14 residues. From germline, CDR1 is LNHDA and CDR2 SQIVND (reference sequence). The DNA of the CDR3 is TGTGCCAGTAGTATAGCCGAGGGGGCGGATACGCAGTATTTT. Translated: CASSIAEGADTQYF. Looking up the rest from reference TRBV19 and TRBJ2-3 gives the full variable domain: DGGITQSPKYLFRKEGQNVTLSCEQNLNHDAMYWYRQDPGQGLRLIYYSQIVNDFQKGDIAEGYSVSREKKESFPLTVTSAQKNPTAFYLCASSIAEGADTQYFGPGTRLTVL.

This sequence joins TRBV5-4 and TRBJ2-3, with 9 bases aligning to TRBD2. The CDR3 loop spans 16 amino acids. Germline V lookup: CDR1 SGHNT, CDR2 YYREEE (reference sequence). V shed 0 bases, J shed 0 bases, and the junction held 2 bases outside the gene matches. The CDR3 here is CASSLGGGASTDTQYF. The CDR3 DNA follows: TGTGCCAGCAGCTTGGGCGGGGGGGCTAGCACAGATACGCAGTATTTT.

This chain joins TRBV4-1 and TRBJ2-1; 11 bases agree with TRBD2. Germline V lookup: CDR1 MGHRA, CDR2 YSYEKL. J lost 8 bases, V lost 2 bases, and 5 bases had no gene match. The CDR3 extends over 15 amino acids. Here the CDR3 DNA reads TGCGCCAGCAGCCAACTACTAGCGGGAGTGTATGAGCAGTTCTTC. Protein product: CASSQLLAGVYEQFF.

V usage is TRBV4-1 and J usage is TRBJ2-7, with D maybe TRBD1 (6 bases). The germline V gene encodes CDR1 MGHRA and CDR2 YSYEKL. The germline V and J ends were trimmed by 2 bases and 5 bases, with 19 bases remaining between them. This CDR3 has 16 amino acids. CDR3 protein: CASSQRGIEGVDEQYF. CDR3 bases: TGCGCCAGCAGCCAAAGGGGGATTGAGGGAGTCGACGAGCAGTACTTC.

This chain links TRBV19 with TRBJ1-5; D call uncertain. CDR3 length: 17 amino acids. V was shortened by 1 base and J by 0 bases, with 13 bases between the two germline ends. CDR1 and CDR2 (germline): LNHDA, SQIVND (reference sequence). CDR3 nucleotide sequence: TGTGCCAGTAGTATAGCCAGCGGAGCCTATAGCAATCAGCCCCAGCATTTT. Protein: CASSIASGAYSNQPQHF.

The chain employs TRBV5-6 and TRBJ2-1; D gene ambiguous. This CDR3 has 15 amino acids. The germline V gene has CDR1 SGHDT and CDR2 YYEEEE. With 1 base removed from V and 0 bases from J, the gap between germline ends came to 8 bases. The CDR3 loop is CASSLTTSSYNEQFF. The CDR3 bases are TGTGCCAGCAGCTTGACAACCAGCTCCTACAATGAGCAGTTCTTC.

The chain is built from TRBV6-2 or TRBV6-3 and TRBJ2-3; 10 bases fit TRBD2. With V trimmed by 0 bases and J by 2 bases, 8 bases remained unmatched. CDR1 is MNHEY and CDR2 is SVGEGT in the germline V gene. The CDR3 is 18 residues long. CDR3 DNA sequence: TGTGCCAGCAGTTACTCTTGGAAACTAGCGGGACACACAGATACGCAGTATTTT. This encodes CASSYSWKLAGHTDTQYF.

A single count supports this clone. CDR3 residues: CASSKLAGSGGTQYF. CDR3 coding DNA: TGTGCCAGCAGCAAACTAGCGGGGTCCGGGGGGACGCAGTATTTT. The chain recombines TRBV5-4 with TRBJ2-3, with 10 positions matching TRBD2. From germline, CDR1 is SGHNT and CDR2 YYREEE (reference sequence). V lost 4 bases to trimming and J lost 9 bases; unmatched junction nucleotides: 11. This CDR3 region has 15 residues.